This T cell receptor beta chain was sequenced during a study of PD-1 blockade in classical Hodgkin lymphoma. The protocol was immunoSEQ multiplex PCR, while the TCRdb copy is restricted to in-frame clones and leaves out a portion. This sample has 25,000 to 35,000 clones, with 70% found just once. Comments on this clone: Its antigen is unidentified.

Every patient had relapsed following autologous stem cell transplantation, and cohorts differed in brentuximab vedotin exposure. Study-level points and caveats: Still unresolved is the cause of the repertoire differences, which may be disease activity or prior therapy. Anyone who began nivolumab under 1 year after ASCT was excluded. Lower baseline TCR diversity was reported for newly diagnosed patients than for healthy donors.

This specimen consisted of peripheral blood mononuclear cells (PBMCs), obtained before the second cycle of nivolumab. The sequence derives from a human donor with classical Hodgkin lymphoma.

The CDR3 DNA reads TGTGCCAGCAGCCCTGGGCTAGCGGGGGCTGAGCAGTTCTTC. Encoded protein: CASSPGLAGAEQFF. V is TRBV7-3 and J is TRBJ2-1; 10 bases fit TRBD2. Germline values: CDR1 SGHTA, CDR2 FQGTGA. With 5 bases clipped from V and 9 bases from J, the junction kept 7 bases outside the gene matches. This CDR3 is built from 14 residues.